One and the same sample provided the 25 T cell receptor beta chains below, sequenced in a study of blood T cell repertoires in COVID-19. Sequencing was performed with immunoSEQ multiplex PCR; in TCRdb, only in-frame clones are kept and a portion is missing. Of over 250,000 clones in the sample, about 80% were seen once. Input material: peripheral blood. The receptors were sampled from a woman aged 45 to 65 who had recovered from COVID-19.

The chain has TRBV29-1 and TRBJ1-6; the match to TRBD1 covers 10 bases. V was pared by 6 bases and J by 8 bases, with 7 bases of the junction left unmatched. Germline V lookup: CDR1 SQVTM, CDR2 ANQGSEA. The CDR3 consists of 14 residues. CDR3 DNA: TGCAGCGTGCGACAGGGGGCTGTGGATTCACCCCTCCACTTT. Its protein product is CSVRQGAVDSPLHF.

The chain uses TRBV20-1 and TRBJ2-7, with D possibly matching TRBD1 (5 bases). Germline V gene data show CDR1 as DFQATT and CDR2 as SNEGSKA (reference sequence). V shed 3 bases and J shed 11 bases, with 14 bases lying between them. The CDR3 is made up of 11 amino acids. In DNA form, the CDR3 reads TGCAGTGCTAGTCAGGGCTCCTTGAAGTACTTC. Translated: CSASQGSLKYF.

This clone was seen only a few times. V usage is TRBV7-8 and J usage is TRBJ2-1; no firm D call. The germline CDR1 and CDR2 sequences are SGHVS and FQNEAQ. The CDR3 is 13 residues long. The V gene lost 4 bases and the J gene lost 6 bases, with 10 bases spanning the gap. The CDR3 coding sequence is TGTGCCAGCAGCTCTAGACCGTTCAATGAGCAGTTCTTC. Translated, it gives CASSSRPFNEQFF.

The gene calls are TRBV6-5 and TRBJ1-1; TRBD1 aligns across 7 bases. The CDR3 length is 15 residues. Losses at the gene ends were 4 bases for V and 3 bases for J; bases not matched to a gene: 8. Germline lookup yields CDR1 MNHEY and CDR2 SVGAGI. CDR3 sequence reads: CASSLEQGRDTEAFF. CDR3 nucleotides: TGTGCCAGCAGTTTGGAACAGGGGCGAGACACTGAAGCTTTCTTT.

This chain uses TRBV4-2 with TRBJ1-1; 8 nucleotides align to TRBD1. Germline V lookup: CDR1 LGHNA, CDR2 YNFKEQ. Unmatched junction bases numbered 7, after V lost 4 bases and J lost 3 bases. There are 15 residues in the CDR3. CDR3 in amino acids: CASSPGGLLDTEAFF. The CDR3 nucleotides are TGTGCCAGCAGCCCAGGGGGCCTTTTGGACACTGAAGCTTTCTTT.

The chain joins TRBV4-2 to TRBJ2-1; 8 bases match TRBD1. The germline V gene encodes CDR1 LGHNA and CDR2 YNFKEQ. Trimming took 4 bases from V and 5 from J; bases not matched to a gene: 1. The CDR3 runs 13 residues. The CDR3 spells CASSRDRNNEQFF. For the CDR3, the DNA is TGTGCCAGCAGCCGGGACAGGAACAATGAGCAGTTCTTC.

This sequence joins TRBV28 and TRBJ2-1; perhaps TRBD2 as D (6 bases). CDR3 length equals 14 residues. Deletions cut 5 bases from V and 8 bases from J, with 16 bases between. From germline, CDR1 is MDHEN and CDR2 SYDVKM. CDR3 region: CASSGRGRAHEQFF. Written as DNA, the CDR3 is TGTGCCAGCAGTGGGCGGGGAAGGGCCCATGAGCAGTTCTTC.

A single count supports this clone. The genes are TRBV5-1 and TRBJ2-7; weak D call: TRBD2 (7 bases). CDR1 and CDR2 from the germline V gene are SGHRS and YFSETQ. Trimming cost V 4 bases and J 6 bases, with 20 bases left between them. The CDR3 extends over 15 amino acids. CDR3 DNA sequence: TGCGCCAGCAGCCCCTGGACCCGTAGGGGGGGCGAGCAGTACTTC. This gives the protein CASSPWTRRGGEQYF.

V gene TRBV19 combines with J gene TRBJ2-2; D perhaps matches TRBD2 (6 bases). The CDR3 loop spans 16 amino acids. Germline V CDR1 and CDR2: LNHDA, SQIVND (reference sequence). V lost 2 bases and J lost 7, with 17 bases in between. DNA of the CDR3: TGTGCCAGTAGTATAACACAAGCGGGTCGGAGCGGGGAGCTGTTTTTT. It codes for CASSITQAGRSGELFF.

V gene TRBV5-4 combines with J gene TRBJ1-1; D unclear. Germline V gene lookup returns CDR1 SGHNT and CDR2 YYREEE (reference sequence). V lost 0 bases to trimming and J lost 0 bases, with 6 bases between them. The CDR3 covers 14 residues. The CDR3 loop is CASSLEGVNTEAFF. CDR3 bases: TGTGCCAGCAGCTTGGAAGGAGTGAACACTGAAGCTTTCTTT.

The gene calls are TRBV28 and TRBJ1-5; 7 nucleotides match TRBD1. There are 17 residues in the CDR3. J gave up 0 bases and V 3 bases, and 8 bases lay outside the gene matches. In germline, CDR1 is MDHEN, CDR2 SYDVKM. In nucleotides, the CDR3 is TGTGCCAGCAGTTTCCCTCCAGGGGGAAGTAGCAATCAGCCCCAGCATTTT. Its translation: CASSFPPGGSSNQPQHF.

This CDR3 is CSAAPRGTEAFF. The CDR3 DNA follows: TGCAGCGCCGCCCCTCGAGGCACTGAAGCTTTCTTT. V usage is TRBV29-1 and J usage is TRBJ1-1, with unresolved D. Trimming shortened V by 7 bases and J by 4 bases, and 13 bases separated the two germline ends. This CDR3 is 12 amino acids long. The germline V gene encodes CDR1 SQVTM and CDR2 ANQGSEA.

The CDR3 nucleotides are TGTGTCAGAAGCTTAGCGCCACTTAAGCAGCCCCAGCATTTT. Translating it yields CVRSLAPLKQPQHF. The chain couples TRBV7-5 to TRBJ1-5. TRBV7-5 is a documented pseudogene. CDR3 size: 14 residues.

The rearrangement uses TRBV6-4 and TRBJ2-5; TRBD2 aligns across 7 bases. Per germline, CDR1 MRHNA and CDR2 SNTAGT. The junction had 11 bases not matched to a gene; V was cut back by 0 bases and J by 1 base. CDR3 length: 18 amino acids. CDR3: CASSDSGERGQLQETQYF. For the CDR3, the DNA is TGTGCCAGCAGTGACTCTGGCGAGCGGGGCCAACTCCAAGAGACCCAGTACTTC.

This chain joins TRBV28 and TRBJ1-2; a weak D match, TRBD1 (6 bases). Germline CDR1 is MDHEN and CDR2 is SYDVKM. The V end lost 8 bases, the J end lost 2 bases, and 12 bases lay between the germline ends. The length of the CDR3 is 13 residues. The CDR3 spells CASLGGANYGYTF. As DNA, the CDR3 is TGTGCCAGCTTAGGGGGGGCAAACTATGGCTACACCTTC.

The CDR3 DNA is TGTGCCAGCAGTTCGACAGGGAGCTCCTACAATGAGCAGTTCTTC. This gives the protein CASSSTGSSYNEQFF. This chain connects TRBV2 to TRBJ2-1; TRBD1 agrees at 7 bases. V gave up 5 bases and J gave up 0 bases; unmatched junction bases: 4. Germline loops: CDR1 SNHLY, CDR2 FYNNEI. This CDR3 has 15 residues.

The chain recombines TRBV20-1 with TRBJ1-2, with 8 positions matching TRBD1. Germline CDR1 is DFQATT and CDR2 is SNEGSKA (reference sequence). The ends lost 3 bases at V and 7 bases at J; junction bases unmatched: 7. The CDR3 is made up of 13 amino acids. For the CDR3, the DNA is TGCAGTGCTAGTTCTGGACAGGGACCTGGCTACACCTTC. Translated, it gives CSASSGQGPGYTF.

The CDR3 DNA reads as TGTGCCAGCAGTGAATTCCGGGGTCGGGAAGAAAAACTGTTTTTT. Its protein is CASSEFRGREEKLFF. The chain recombines TRBV25-1 with TRBJ1-4; D not resolved. Trimming shortened V by 1 base and J by 8 bases, and 14 bases separated the two germline ends. Germline V gene sequence: CDR1 MGHDK, CDR2 SYGVNS. There are 15 residues in the CDR3.

This clone has a handful of counts. The genes are TRBV6-2 or TRBV6-3 and TRBJ2-7; D ambiguous. CDR3 length: 12 residues. V lost 0 bases and J lost 6, with 6 bases in between. CDR1 and CDR2 from the germline V gene are MNHEY and SVGEGT. The CDR3 DNA is TGTGCCAGCAGTTACTCGATCGGCGAGCAGTACTTC. Translating it yields CASSYSIGEQYF.

The chain combines TRBV19 with TRBJ2-1; no clear D gene. This CDR3 spans 15 amino acids. CDR1 and CDR2 (germline): LNHDA, SQIVND (reference sequence). The V end was cut by 6 bases, the J end by 6 bases, with 18 bases between. CDR3 coding DNA: TGTGCCAGTAGCACCGCCTCACGCGGAATCAATGAGCAGTTCTTC. Its translation: CASSTASRGINEQFF.

This clone was counted a few times. The rearrangement links TRBV4-1 to TRBJ1-2, with D perhaps TRBD1 (6 bases). CDR3 size: 14 residues. Trimming removed 0 bases from V and 6 bases from J, with 11 bases in between. Germline CDR1 reads MGHRA; CDR2 reads YSYEKL. The CDR3 coding sequence is TGCGCCAGCAGCCAAGACAGGGGCACAGATGGCTACACCTTC. Its translation is CASSQDRGTDGYTF.

V and J are TRBV27 and TRBJ2-7; a weak D match, TRBD2 (7 bases). The CDR3 is 15 residues long. Per the germline V gene, CDR1 is MNHEY and CDR2 is SMNVEV (reference sequence). V was shortened by 0 bases and J by 7 bases, with 16 bases between the two germline ends. CDR3 region: CASSLSIGGAREQYF. The CDR3 nucleotides are TGTGCCAGCAGTTTATCGATTGGGGGGGCGCGGGAGCAGTACTTC.

The J gene is TRBJ2-2, the V gene TRBV9, with TRBD2 matching 8 bases. The V and J ends lost 0 bases and 1 base, in that order; junction bases with no gene match: 2. This CDR3 has 16 residues. The germline CDR1 and CDR2 sequences are SGDLS and YYNGEE. The CDR3 loop reads CASSVGSGVNTGELFF. DNA for the CDR3: TGTGCCAGCAGCGTAGGTAGCGGGGTGAACACCGGGGAGCTGTTTTTT. Supplemented by reference TRBV9 and TRBJ2-2, the full variable domain reads DSGVTQTPKHLITATGQRVTLRCSPRSGDLSVYWYQQSLDQGLQFLIQYYNGEERAKGNILERFSAQQFPDLHSELNLSSLELGDSALYFCASSVGSGVNTGELFFGEGSRLTVL.

This clone was observed a handful of times. V and J are TRBV4-2 and TRBJ2-7, with D tentatively TRBD2 (5 bases). Germline CDR1 reads LGHNA; CDR2 reads YNFKEQ. CDR3 size: 14 residues. V shed 4 bases and J shed 3 bases, with 13 bases lying between them. CDR3 residues: CASSPGGIGYEQYF. CDR3 coding DNA: TGTGCCAGCAGCCCTGGAGGAATTGGCTACGAGCAGTACTTC.

This clone was counted a few times. The V gene is TRBV11-1, the J gene TRBJ2-7; D gene ambiguous. The germline CDR1 and CDR2 sequences are SGHAT and FQDESV (reference sequence). With 1 base removed from V and 7 bases from J, the gap between germline ends came to 8 bases. The CDR3 has 12 residues. The DNA for the CDR3 is TGTGCCAGCAGCTTAGTTTCGAGGGAGCAGTACTTC. Translation: CASSLVSREQYF.